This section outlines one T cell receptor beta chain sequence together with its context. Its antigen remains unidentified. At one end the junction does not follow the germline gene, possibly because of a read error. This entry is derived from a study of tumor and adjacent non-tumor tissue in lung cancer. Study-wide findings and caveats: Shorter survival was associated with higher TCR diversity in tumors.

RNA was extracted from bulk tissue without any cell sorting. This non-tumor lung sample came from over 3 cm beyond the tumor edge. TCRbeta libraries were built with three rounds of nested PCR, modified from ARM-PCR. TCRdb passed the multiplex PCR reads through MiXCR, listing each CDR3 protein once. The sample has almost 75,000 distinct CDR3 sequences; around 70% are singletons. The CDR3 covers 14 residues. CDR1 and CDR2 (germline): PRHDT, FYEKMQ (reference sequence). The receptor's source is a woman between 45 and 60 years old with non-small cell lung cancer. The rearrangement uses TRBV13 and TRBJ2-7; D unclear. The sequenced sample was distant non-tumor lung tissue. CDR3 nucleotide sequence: TGTGCCAGCAGCTTGCGTGGGAACAGATACGATCAGTACTTC. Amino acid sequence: CASSLRGNRYDQYF.